In this sample, the clone carrying this T cell receptor beta chain turned up once. These data come from a study of cytomegalovirus exposure and HLA in healthy donors. Background on the study: Across 350 to 400 genotyped donors, 81% landed in the Caucasian-associated ancestry cluster.

CDR1 and CDR2 (germline): SGDLS, YYNGEE. V trimming: 0 bases; J trimming: 7 bases; junction bases outside the gene matches: 8. This CDR3 has 16 residues. The PCR employed 60 Vbeta primers together with 13 Jbeta primers. Repertoires were generated with immunoSEQ multiplex PCR, while TCRdb's copy carries only in-frame clones and drops some. The sample lists approximately 220,000 clones, approximately 80% occurring once. Specimen: PBMCs. The receptor was derived from a boy under 10 years old in good health and CMV-seronegative. The V call is TRBV9, the J call TRBJ2-3; 10 bases agree with TRBD2. CDR3 amino acids: CASSVGTSGAAYTQYF. The CDR3 DNA is TGTGCCAGCAGCGTAGGTACTAGCGGGGCCGCTTATACGCAGTATTTT.